The T cell receptor (beta chain) under discussion was sequenced for a study of blood T cell repertoires in COVID-19. This clone showed up just a few times. CDR1 SGHTA and CDR2 FQGNSA come from the germline V gene. V dropped 6 bases and J dropped 1 base, with 9 bases sitting between them. The CDR3 runs 13 residues. Source study methods: Estimation of nucleated cell counts was performed using reference gene primer amplification. The table came from immunoSEQ multiplex PCR; TCRdb's copy has only in-frame clones and leaves some out. V and J calls and clone size are given by that table; D and trimming were obtained from the DNA. Among more than 95,000 clones listed, roughly four fifths were seen once.

Source material: peripheral blood. The rearrangement uses TRBV7-2 and TRBJ1-1; no clear D gene. This receptor was identified in a man between 60 and 70 years old with acute or convalescent COVID-19. CDR3 in DNA: TGTGCCAGCAGACAGACACCGAACACTGAAGCTTTCTTT. Amino acid sequence: CASRQTPNTEAFF.